The 32 T cell receptor beta chains below all came from one sample that was sequenced in a study of response to subunit inactivated influenza vaccine. Each CDR3 protein gets one entry after TCRdb re-called the RT-PCR reads with MiXCR. This sample carries more than 400,000 distinct CDR3 sequences, over 9.5% of them seen once, and the ten largest clones take 12%. The specimen comprised PBMCs from blood, sampled more than 35 days after vaccination. The receptors stem from a middle-aged man who received an inactivated influenza vaccine.

Here the CDR3 reads CAISRDPPEPTDTQYF. The CDR3 nucleotides read TGTGCCATCAGCCGGGACCCACCCGAACCTACAGATACGCAGTATTTT. The J gene is TRBJ2-3, the V gene TRBV10-3, with D perhaps given as TRBD1 or TRBD2 (5 bases each). The CDR3 extends over 16 amino acids. Trimming stripped 6 bases from V and 3 bases from J, with 19 bases between. Germline CDR1 is ENHRY and CDR2 is SYGVKD.

This clonotype was recorded many times. The V and J genes are TRBV5-1 and TRBJ2-1; D perhaps matches TRBD1 (5 bases). The CDR3 loop spans 17 amino acids. Germline lookup yields CDR1 SGHRS and CDR2 YFSETQ. The V and J ends lost 3 bases and 4 bases respectively, with 20 bases between them. The CDR3 DNA reads as TGCGCCAGCAGCTCAGCCCCGCGACAGAATCGTTACAATGAGCAGTTCTTC. Translation gives CASSSAPRQNRYNEQFF.

The chain is built from TRBV3-1 and TRBJ2-1; 9 bases align to TRBD2. The CDR3 is made up of 13 amino acids. The junction had 2 bases not matched to a gene; V was cut back by 3 bases and J by 8 bases. CDR1 LGHDT and CDR2 YNNKEL come from the germline V gene (reference sequence). The CDR3 sequence is CASSQLAGDEQFF. The CDR3, as DNA: TGTGCCAGCAGCCAGTTAGCGGGAGATGAGCAGTTCTTC.

This clonotype was counted between two and nine times. The V call is TRBV7-2, the J call TRBJ2-7; 8 bases are shared with TRBD1. CDR1 and CDR2 (germline): SGHTA, FQGNSA. Trimming took 3 bases from V and 5 from J; bases not matched to a gene: 3. CDR3 length: 13 residues. The DNA of the CDR3 is TGTGCCAGCAGCTTCGGACAGGGAGACGAGCAGTACTTC. Protein: CASSFGQGDEQYF.

The chain carries TRBV4-2 and TRBJ2-3, with 10 positions matching TRBD2. This CDR3 contains 15 residues. Germline assignment: CDR1 LGHNA and CDR2 YNFKEQ. J was trimmed by 6 bases and V by 4 bases; bases with no gene match: 7. CDR3 residues: CASSLGLATEDTQYF. DNA of the CDR3: TGTGCCAGCAGCCTGGGACTAGCGACGGAGGATACGCAGTATTTT.

This clonotype was picked up a small number of times. The chain has TRBV7-2 and TRBJ2-7, with a tentative D call TRBD1 (5 bases). Germline lookup yields CDR1 SGHTA and CDR2 FQGNSA. The CDR3 is 14 residues long. Deletions cut 3 bases from V and 3 bases from J, with 12 bases between. For the CDR3, the DNA is TGTGCCAGCAGCTTGATAAGGGGTGACTACGAGCAGTACTTC. This sequence encodes CASSLIRGDYEQYF.

Only a few counts were recorded for this clonotype. V and J are TRBV13 and TRBJ2-2; D unresolved. This CDR3 is 13 amino acids long. Germline assignment: CDR1 PRHDT and CDR2 FYEKMQ (reference sequence). The V end was cut by 5 bases, the J end by 3 bases, with 7 bases between. The CDR3 loop reads CASSTADTGELFF. DNA for the CDR3: TGTGCCAGCAGCACCGCGGACACCGGGGAGCTGTTTTTT. The entire variable domain, with the rest obtained from reference TRBV13 and TRBJ2-2, is as follows: AAGVIQSPRHLIKEKRETATLKCYPIPRHDTVYWYQQGPGQDPQFLISFYEKMQSDKGSIPDRFSAQQFSDYHSELNMSSLELGDSALYFCASSTADTGELFFGEGSRLTVL.

This clonotype was observed a handful of times. The chain recombines TRBV12-3 or TRBV12-4 with TRBJ1-2; 10 positions match TRBD1. The CDR3 spans 14 residues. J lost 2 bases, V lost 7 bases, and 4 bases had no gene match. CDR3 bases: TGTGCCAGCACCTCGACAGGGGGCAACTATGGCTACACCTTC. It encodes CASTSTGGNYGYTF.

Only a few counts were recorded for this clonotype. The chain recombines TRBV18 with TRBJ1-1; D unclear. Looked up from germline, CDR1 is KGHSH and CDR2 is LQKENI. The CDR3 length is 15 residues. Trimming removed 0 bases from V and 1 base from J, with 9 bases in between. Here the CDR3 DNA reads TGTGCCAGCTCACCACCGAATATGGAGAACACTGAAGCTTTCTTT. It encodes CASSPPNMENTEAFF. Combining the CDR3 with reference TRBV18 and TRBJ1-1 gives the whole variable domain NAGVMQNPRHLVRRRGQEARLRCSPMKGHSHVYWYRQLPEEGLKFMVYLQKENIIDESGMPKERFSAEFPKEGPSILRIQQVVRGDSAAYFCASSPPNMENTEAFFGQGTRLTVV.

The chain has TRBV7-9 and TRBJ1-1; D might be TRBD1 (5 bases). Germline CDR1 is SEHNR and CDR2 is FQNEAQ (reference sequence). The V end was cut by 3 bases, the J end by 7 bases, with 15 bases between. CDR3 length: 14 amino acids. CDR3 region: CASSFGPRGFEAFF. The CDR3 region has the DNA TGTGCCAGCAGCTTTGGGCCCCGGGGGTTTGAAGCTTTCTTT.

In this sample, this clonotype turned up many times. This chain uses TRBV4-3 with TRBJ2-1; 9 positions agree with TRBD2. The length of the CDR3 is 16 residues. Germline CDR1 reads LGHNA; CDR2 reads YSLEER. V shed 4 bases, J shed 5 bases, and the junction held 9 bases outside the gene matches. CDR3 sequence: CASSRLSGGVNNEQFF. The CDR3 bases are TGCGCCAGCAGCCGCCTTAGCGGGGGAGTTAACAATGAGCAGTTCTTC.

This clonotype has ten or more counts. This chain uses TRBV4-3 with TRBJ2-5, with D possibly being TRBD1 or TRBD2 (6 bases each). The ends were cut back, 0 bases at V and 3 bases at J, with 14 bases in the middle. Germline lookup yields CDR1 LGHNA and CDR2 YSLEER. The CDR3 sequence is 16 residues long. The CDR3 nucleotides are TGCGCCAGCAGCCAAGATCCCGGGGGCGCGGAAGAGACCCAGTACTTC. Translation gives CASSQDPGGAEETQYF.

This rearrangement joins TRBV20-1 to TRBJ2-5; D gene uncertain. Trimming took off 3 bases at V and 4 bases at J, with 12 bases between the two ends. The CDR3 is made up of 13 amino acids. CDR1 is DFQATT and CDR2 is SNEGSKA in the germline V gene (reference sequence). Here the CDR3 reads CSASSRPTETQYF. The CDR3 DNA sequence: TGCAGTGCTAGCTCGAGGCCTACAGAGACCCAGTACTTC.

This clonotype appeared a few times. The rearrangement links TRBV11-2 to TRBJ2-1; D unresolved. V was shortened by 0 bases and J by 7 bases, with 19 bases between the two germline ends. The CDR3 is made up of 17 amino acids. CDR1 is SGHAT and CDR2 is FQNNGV in the germline V gene. CDR3 coding DNA: TGTGCCAGCAGCTTAGAAGGACGCTATGGGGTCGGGAATGAGCAGTTCTTC. Its translation: CASSLEGRYGVGNEQFF.

This clonotype was detected a few times. The CDR3 region has the DNA TGCGCCAGCAGTCGGGACAGGTCCCATCCTTTCTCCGAGCAGTACTTC. Its protein product is CASSRDRSHPFSEQYF. The chain recombines TRBV10-1 with TRBJ2-7, with 8 bases fitting TRBD1. Trimming took 5 bases from V and 6 from J; bases not matched to a gene: 15. The CDR3 is made up of 16 amino acids. Germline loops: CDR1 WNHNN, CDR2 SYGVQD (reference sequence).

The chain uses TRBV20-1 and TRBJ2-1; 9 bases match TRBD2. The CDR3 length is 11 residues. The germline V gene has CDR1 DFQATT and CDR2 SNEGSKA (reference sequence). Trimming at V came to 6 bases and at J to 13 bases, leaving 7 bases not matched to a gene. The CDR3 DNA is TGCAGTGCGGAGAAGCGGGGGGCACAGTTCTTC. This sequence encodes CSAEKRGAQFF.

Ten or more counts support this clonotype. The rearrangement links TRBV29-1 to TRBJ2-1; 8 nucleotides line up with TRBD2. Germline lookup yields CDR1 SQVTM and CDR2 ANQGSEA. The CDR3 consists of 13 residues. V lost 2 bases, J lost 9 bases, and 6 bases stayed unmatched. The DNA of the CDR3 is TGCAGCGTTGAAAGTAGCGGGATGAGTGAGCAGTTCTTC. This encodes CSVESSGMSEQFF.

The rearrangement uses TRBV15 and TRBJ1-6; D might be TRBD1 (5 bases). CDR1 and CDR2 (germline): LNHNV, YYDKDF (reference sequence). This CDR3 region has 16 residues. V lost 5 bases to trimming and J lost 1 base, with 12 bases between them. CDR3 protein: CATSGTGGSYNSPLHF. CDR3 nucleotide sequence: TGTGCCACCAGCGGTACAGGCGGGTCCTATAATTCACCCCTCCACTTT.

The chain uses TRBV4-1 and TRBJ2-5; perhaps TRBD1 as D (5 bases). Germline V gene lookup returns CDR1 MGHRA and CDR2 YSYEKL. The V and J ends lost 4 bases and 5 bases respectively, with 29 bases between them. This CDR3 region has 19 residues. The DNA of the CDR3 is TGCGCCAGCAGCCGAAACCAAGGGGTATACAGGAAAAGTGGGGAGACCCAGTACTTC. Translating it yields CASSRNQGVYRKSGETQYF.

This clonotype was observed a handful of times. The chain joins TRBV7-9 to TRBJ1-1; no reliable D call. This CDR3 contains 12 residues. Germline assignment: CDR1 SEHNR and CDR2 FQNEAQ (reference sequence). V lost 5 bases and J lost 11, with 15 bases in between. The CDR3 is CASSLRPGEAFF. The CDR3, as DNA: TGTGCCAGCAGCCTCAGACCTGGAGAGGCTTTCTTT.

This clonotype was counted many times. The rearrangement joins TRBV6-1 to TRBJ2-7; TRBD1 matches at 11 bases. Germline CDR1 is MNHNS and CDR2 is SASEGT. The CDR3 totals 14 residues. Trimming at V came to 5 bases and at J to 3 bases, leaving 3 bases not matched to a gene. The CDR3 loop is CASSRGTGGYEQYF. DNA of the CDR3: TGTGCCAGCAGTCGCGGGACAGGGGGCTACGAGCAGTACTTC.

The rearrangement joins TRBV7-2 to TRBJ2-3; 7 nucleotides align to TRBD1. Looked up from germline, CDR1 is SGHTA and CDR2 is FQGNSA. The CDR3 loop spans 15 amino acids. Trimming at V came to 5 bases and at J to 7 bases, leaving 12 bases not matched to a gene. The CDR3 region is CASSPTGLRSNTQYF. The CDR3 DNA follows: TGTGCCAGCAGCCCGACAGGGTTGAGGTCAAATACGCAGTATTTT.

This clonotype was picked up a small number of times. The chain uses TRBV20-1 and TRBJ1-2, with D possibly matching TRBD1 (6 bases). This CDR3 is built from 14 residues. CDR1 and CDR2 (germline): DFQATT, SNEGSKA (reference sequence). V was trimmed by 0 bases and J by 2 bases, leaving 10 bases between them. CDR3 bases: TGCAGTGCTAGAGATCGGACAGAAAACTATGGCTACACCTTC. It codes for CSARDRTENYGYTF.

The gene calls are TRBV20-1 and TRBJ2-7; TRBD1 aligns across 11 bases. The germline gives CDR1 DFQATT, CDR2 SNEGSKA (reference sequence). The CDR3 totals 13 residues. V dropped 6 bases and J dropped 6; count of bases not matched to a gene: 7. In DNA, the CDR3 is TGCAGTGCCCCGGACAGGGGGCTGGTCGAGCAGTACTTC. This encodes CSAPDRGLVEQYF.

The CDR3 reads CASRRSGGVGANVLTF. Written as DNA, the CDR3 is TGTGCCAGCAGGAGAAGTGGGGGCGTTGGGGCCAACGTCCTGACTTTC. V usage is TRBV7-9 and J usage is TRBJ2-6, with D possibly matching TRBD1 (6 bases). Per germline, CDR1 SEHNR and CDR2 FQNEAQ (reference sequence). The germline V and J ends were trimmed by 6 bases and 3 bases, with 15 bases remaining between them. The length of the CDR3 is 16 residues.

This sequence joins TRBV12-3 or TRBV12-4 and TRBJ2-1, with 9 positions matching TRBD1. J lost 7 bases, V lost 10 bases, and 23 bases had no gene match. The CDR3 sequence is 18 residues long. For the CDR3, the DNA is TGTGCCATCTGTTTAGCGAAAATCTGGGACAGGGAATTGAATGAGCAGTTCTTC. Translation gives CAICLAKIWDRELNEQFF.

J is TRBJ2-7 and V is TRBV6-5; D is undetermined. Trimming pared 0 bases from V and 7 bases from J, leaving 13 bases between. The CDR3 has 14 residues. The germline V gene encodes CDR1 MNHEY and CDR2 SVGAGI. The CDR3 region is CASSYSPNSWEQYF. In DNA form, the CDR3 reads TGTGCCAGCAGTTACTCGCCCAACTCTTGGGAGCAGTACTTC.

The chain uses TRBV24-1 and TRBJ2-5; TRBD2 might be the D (6 bases). The ends were cut back, 3 bases at V and 7 bases at J, with 11 bases in the middle. Germline V gene sequence: CDR1 KGHDR, CDR2 SFDVKD. CDR3 length: 13 residues. CDR3 DNA: TGTGCCACCAGTGATGGGACTCCACGGACCCAGTACTTC. Its protein product is CATSDGTPRTQYF.

V and J are TRBV28 and TRBJ2-3; 11 nucleotides match TRBD2. Germline V gene data show CDR1 as MDHEN and CDR2 as SYDVKM. V trimming: 3 bases; J trimming: 0 bases; junction bases outside the gene matches: 5. The CDR3 spans 17 residues. CDR3 sequence: CASSFGIAGGSTDTQYF. Here the CDR3 DNA reads TGTGCCAGCAGTTTCGGTATAGCGGGGGGGAGCACAGATACGCAGTATTTT. Full variable domain (rest looked up from reference TRBV28 and TRBJ2-3): DVKVTQSSRYLVKRTGEKVFLECVQDMDHENMFWYRQDPGLGLRLIYFSYDVKMKEKGDIPEGYSVSREKKERFSLILESASTNQTSMYLCASSFGIAGGSTDTQYFGPGTRLTVL.

This clonotype showed up many times. The chain links TRBV29-1 to TRBJ2-1; 10 nucleotides agree with TRBD2. With V trimmed by 2 bases and J by 4 bases, 5 bases remained unmatched. The germline V gene encodes CDR1 SQVTM and CDR2 ANQGSEA. The CDR3 extends over 15 amino acids. The CDR3 DNA reads TGCAGCGTTGAATTTCTAGCGGGAGCATACAATGAGCAGTTCTTC. This sequence encodes CSVEFLAGAYNEQFF.

In this sample, this clonotype turned up a few times. The CDR3 DNA is TGTGCCAGCAGCCCCGTAATAGGGCGGGGGAAAGACGAGCAGTTCTTC. This sequence encodes CASSPVIGRGKDEQFF. The rearrangement uses TRBV3-1 and TRBJ2-1, with 7 bases fitting TRBD2. The germline V gene encodes CDR1 LGHDT and CDR2 YNNKEL (reference sequence). The CDR3 loop spans 16 amino acids. V trimming: 4 bases; J trimming: 10 bases; junction bases outside the gene matches: 16.

The chain has TRBV4-1 and TRBJ2-5, with a possible D match to TRBD1 (6 bases). There are 15 residues in the CDR3. Germline assignment: CDR1 MGHRA and CDR2 YSYEKL. V lost 0 bases and J lost 8, with 16 bases in between. The CDR3 DNA follows: TGCGCCAGCAGCCAAGATTTGGCAGGGGACGATACCCAGTACTTC. Protein sequence: CASSQDLAGDDTQYF.